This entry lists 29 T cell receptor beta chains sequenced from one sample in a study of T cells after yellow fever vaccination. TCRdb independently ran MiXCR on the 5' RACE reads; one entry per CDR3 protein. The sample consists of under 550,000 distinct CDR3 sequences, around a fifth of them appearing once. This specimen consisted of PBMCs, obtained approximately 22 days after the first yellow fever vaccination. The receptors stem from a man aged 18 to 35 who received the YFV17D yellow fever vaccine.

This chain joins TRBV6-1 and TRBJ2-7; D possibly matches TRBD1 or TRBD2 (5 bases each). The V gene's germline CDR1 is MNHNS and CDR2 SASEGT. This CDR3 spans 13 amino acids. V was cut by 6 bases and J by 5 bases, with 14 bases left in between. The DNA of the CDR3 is TGTGCCAGCAGACGGGACCCTCTCGACGAGCAGTACGTC. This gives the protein CASRRDPLDEQYV.

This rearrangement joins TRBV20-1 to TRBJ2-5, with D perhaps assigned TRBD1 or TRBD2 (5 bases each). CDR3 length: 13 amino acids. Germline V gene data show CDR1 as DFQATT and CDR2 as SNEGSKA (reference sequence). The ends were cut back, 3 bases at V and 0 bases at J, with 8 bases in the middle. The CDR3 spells CSASGDHQETQYF. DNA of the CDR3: TGCAGTGCTAGCGGGGACCACCAAGAGACCCAGTACTTC.

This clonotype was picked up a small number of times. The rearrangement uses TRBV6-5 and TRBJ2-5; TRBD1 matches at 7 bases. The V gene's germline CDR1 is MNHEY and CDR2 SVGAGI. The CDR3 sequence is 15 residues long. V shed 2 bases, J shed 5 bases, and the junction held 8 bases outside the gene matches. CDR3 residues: CASSYLGTAGETQYF. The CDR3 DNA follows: TGTGCCAGCAGTTACCTAGGGACAGCTGGGGAGACCCAGTACTTC.

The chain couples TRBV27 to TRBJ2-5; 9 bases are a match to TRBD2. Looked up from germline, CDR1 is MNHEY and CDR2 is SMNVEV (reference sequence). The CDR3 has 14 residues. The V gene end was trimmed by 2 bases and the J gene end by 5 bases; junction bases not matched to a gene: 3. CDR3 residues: CASSLLRGGETQYF. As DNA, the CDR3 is TGTGCCAGCAGTTTACTGCGGGGGGGGGAGACCCAGTACTTC.

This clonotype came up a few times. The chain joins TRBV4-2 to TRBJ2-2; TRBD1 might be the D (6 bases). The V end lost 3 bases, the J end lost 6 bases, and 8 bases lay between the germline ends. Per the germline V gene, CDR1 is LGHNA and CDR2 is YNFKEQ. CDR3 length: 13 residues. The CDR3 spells CASSHRGSGELFF. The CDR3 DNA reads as TGTGCCAGCAGCCACAGGGGTTCCGGGGAGCTGTTTTTT.

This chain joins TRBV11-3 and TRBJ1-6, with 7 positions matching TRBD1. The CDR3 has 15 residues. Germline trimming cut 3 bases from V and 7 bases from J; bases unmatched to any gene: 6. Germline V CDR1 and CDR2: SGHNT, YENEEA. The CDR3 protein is CASSFTTGENSPLHF. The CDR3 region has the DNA TGTGCCAGCAGCTTCACCACAGGGGAGAATTCACCCCTCCACTTT.

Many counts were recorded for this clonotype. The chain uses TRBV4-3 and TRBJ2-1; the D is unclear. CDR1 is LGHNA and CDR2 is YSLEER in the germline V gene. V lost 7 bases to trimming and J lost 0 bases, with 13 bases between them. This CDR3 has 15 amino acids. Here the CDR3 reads CASTPERSSYNEQFF. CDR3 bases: TGCGCCAGCACCCCAGAGCGAAGCTCCTACAATGAGCAGTTCTTC.

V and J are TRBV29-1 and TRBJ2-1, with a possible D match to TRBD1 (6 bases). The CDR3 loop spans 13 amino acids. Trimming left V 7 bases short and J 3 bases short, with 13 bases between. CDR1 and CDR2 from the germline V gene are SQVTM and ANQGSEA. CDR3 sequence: CSGRTEVYNEQFF. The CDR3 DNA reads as TGCAGCGGTAGGACAGAGGTCTACAATGAGCAGTTCTTC.

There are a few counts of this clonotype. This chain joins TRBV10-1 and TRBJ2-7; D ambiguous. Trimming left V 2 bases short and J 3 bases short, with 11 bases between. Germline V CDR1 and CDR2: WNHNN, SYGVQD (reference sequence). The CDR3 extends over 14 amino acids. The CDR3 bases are TGCGCCAGCAGTGAGACCAGGTCCCACTACGAGCAGTACTTC. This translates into CASSETRSHYEQYF.

The CDR3 here is CASSLAGWGTEAFF. CDR3 DNA sequence: TGTGCCAGCAGCTTAGCGGGATGGGGCACTGAAGCTTTCTTT. This rearrangement joins TRBV7-2 to TRBJ1-1; D not certain. This CDR3 is built from 14 residues. The V and J ends lost 0 bases and 4 bases respectively, with 9 bases between them. CDR1 SGHTA and CDR2 FQGNSA come from the germline V gene.

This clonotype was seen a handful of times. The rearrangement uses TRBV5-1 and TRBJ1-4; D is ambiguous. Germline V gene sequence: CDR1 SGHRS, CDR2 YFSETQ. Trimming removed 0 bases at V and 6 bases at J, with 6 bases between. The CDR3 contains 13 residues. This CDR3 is CASSLASDEKLFF. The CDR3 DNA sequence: TGCGCCAGCAGCTTGGCATCCGATGAAAAACTGTTTTTT.

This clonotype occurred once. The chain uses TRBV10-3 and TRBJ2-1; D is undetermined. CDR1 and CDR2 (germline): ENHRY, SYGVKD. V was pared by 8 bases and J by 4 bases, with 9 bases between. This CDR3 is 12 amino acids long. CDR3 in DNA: TGTGCCATCGGTGGCTCTTACAATGAGCAGTTCTTC. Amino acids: CAIGGSYNEQFF.

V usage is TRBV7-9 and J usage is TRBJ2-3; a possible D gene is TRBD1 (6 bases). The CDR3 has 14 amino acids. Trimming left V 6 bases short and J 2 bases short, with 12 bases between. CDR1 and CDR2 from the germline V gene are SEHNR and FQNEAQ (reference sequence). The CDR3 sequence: CASRRDTITDTQYF. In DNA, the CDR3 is TGTGCCAGCAGACGGGACACGATCACAGATACGCAGTATTTT.

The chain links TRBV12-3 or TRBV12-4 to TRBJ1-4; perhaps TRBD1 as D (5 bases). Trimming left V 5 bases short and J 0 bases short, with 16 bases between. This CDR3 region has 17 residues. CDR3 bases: TGTGCCAGCAGTCCCGCCCAGGGACGGTCAACTAATGAAAAACTGTTTTTT. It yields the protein CASSPAQGRSTNEKLFF.

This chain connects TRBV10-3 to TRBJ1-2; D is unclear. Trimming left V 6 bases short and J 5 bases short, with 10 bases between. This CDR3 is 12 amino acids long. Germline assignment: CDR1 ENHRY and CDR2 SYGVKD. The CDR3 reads CAISPAEYGYTF. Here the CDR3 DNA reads TGTGCCATCAGCCCCGCGGAATATGGCTACACCTTC.

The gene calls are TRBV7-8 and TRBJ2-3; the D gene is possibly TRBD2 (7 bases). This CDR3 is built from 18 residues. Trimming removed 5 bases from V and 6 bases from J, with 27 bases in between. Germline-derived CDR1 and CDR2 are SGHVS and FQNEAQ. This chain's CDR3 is CASSPMYVAGAVSDTQYF. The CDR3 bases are TGTGCCAGCAGCCCGATGTACGTGGCGGGGGCCGTCAGCGATACGCAGTATTTT.

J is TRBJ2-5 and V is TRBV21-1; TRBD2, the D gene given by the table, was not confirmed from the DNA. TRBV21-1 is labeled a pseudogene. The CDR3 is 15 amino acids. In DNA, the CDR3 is TGTGCCAGCAGCAGTACAGGGAGGGGTCAAGAGACCCAGTACTTC. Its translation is CASSSTGRGQETQYF.

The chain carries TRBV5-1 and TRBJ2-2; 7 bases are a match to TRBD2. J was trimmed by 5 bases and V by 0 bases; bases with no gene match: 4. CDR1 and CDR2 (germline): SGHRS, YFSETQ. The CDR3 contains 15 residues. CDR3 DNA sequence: TGCGCCAGCAGCTTGGAATGGGAGGGGACCGGGGAGCTGTTTTTT. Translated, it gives CASSLEWEGTGELFF.

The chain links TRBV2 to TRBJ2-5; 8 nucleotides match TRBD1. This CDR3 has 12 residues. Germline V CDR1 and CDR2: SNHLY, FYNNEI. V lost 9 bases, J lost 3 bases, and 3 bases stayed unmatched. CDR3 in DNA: TGTGCCAGTACGGACAGGGAAGAGACCCAGTACTTC. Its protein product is CASTDREETQYF.

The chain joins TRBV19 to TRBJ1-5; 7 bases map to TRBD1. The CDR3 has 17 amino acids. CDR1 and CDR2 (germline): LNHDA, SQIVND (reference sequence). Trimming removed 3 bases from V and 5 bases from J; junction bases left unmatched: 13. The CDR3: CASSIGRRGREDQPQHF. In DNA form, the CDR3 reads TGTGCCAGTAGTATCGGCAGAAGGGGGCGCGAAGATCAGCCCCAGCATTTT.

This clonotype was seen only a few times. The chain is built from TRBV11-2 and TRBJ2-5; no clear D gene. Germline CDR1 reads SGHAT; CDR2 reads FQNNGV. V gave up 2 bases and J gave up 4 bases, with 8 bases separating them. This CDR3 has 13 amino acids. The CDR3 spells CASSLIWGETQYF. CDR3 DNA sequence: TGTGCCAGCAGCTTAATTTGGGGAGAGACCCAGTACTTC.

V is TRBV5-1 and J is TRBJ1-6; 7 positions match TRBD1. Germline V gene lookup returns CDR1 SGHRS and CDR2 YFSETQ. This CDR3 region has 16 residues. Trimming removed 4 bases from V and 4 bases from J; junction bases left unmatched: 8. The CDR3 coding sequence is TGCGCCAGCAGCAGTACCGGGACAGCGTATAATTCACCCCTCCACTTT. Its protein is CASSSTGTAYNSPLHF.

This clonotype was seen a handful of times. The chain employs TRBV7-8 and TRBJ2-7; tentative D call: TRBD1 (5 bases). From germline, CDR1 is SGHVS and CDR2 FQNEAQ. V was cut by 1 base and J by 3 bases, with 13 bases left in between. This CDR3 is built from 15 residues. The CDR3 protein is CASSLVGRAYYEQYV. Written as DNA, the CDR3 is TGTGCCAGCAGCTTAGTAGGCAGGGCCTACTACGAGCAGTACGTC.

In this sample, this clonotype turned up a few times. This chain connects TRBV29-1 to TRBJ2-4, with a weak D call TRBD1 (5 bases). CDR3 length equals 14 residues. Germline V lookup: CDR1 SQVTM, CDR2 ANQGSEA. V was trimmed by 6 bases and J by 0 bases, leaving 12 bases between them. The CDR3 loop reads CSVWVGLAKNIQYF. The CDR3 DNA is TGCAGCGTCTGGGTGGGGCTAGCCAAAAACATTCAGTACTTC.

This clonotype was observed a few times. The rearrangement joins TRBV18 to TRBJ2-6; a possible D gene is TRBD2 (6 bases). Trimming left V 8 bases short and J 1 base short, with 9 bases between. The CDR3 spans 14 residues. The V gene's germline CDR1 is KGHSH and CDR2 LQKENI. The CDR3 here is CASHGGSGANVLTF. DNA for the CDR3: TGTGCCAGCCATGGGGGGTCTGGGGCCAACGTCCTGACTTTC.

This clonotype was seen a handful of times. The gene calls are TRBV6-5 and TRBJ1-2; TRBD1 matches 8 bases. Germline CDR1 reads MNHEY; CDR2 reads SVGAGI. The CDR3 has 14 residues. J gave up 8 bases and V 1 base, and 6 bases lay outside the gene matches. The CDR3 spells CASSYFQGAPGYTF. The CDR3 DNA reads TGTGCCAGCAGTTACTTTCAGGGGGCGCCCGGCTACACCTTC.

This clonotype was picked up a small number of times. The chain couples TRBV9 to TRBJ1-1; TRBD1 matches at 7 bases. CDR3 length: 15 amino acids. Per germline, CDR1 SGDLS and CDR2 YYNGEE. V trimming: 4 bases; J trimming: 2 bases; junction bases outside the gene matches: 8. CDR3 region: CASSPRDRINTEAFF. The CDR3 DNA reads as TGTGCCAGCAGCCCACGGGACAGAATAAACACTGAAGCTTTCTTT. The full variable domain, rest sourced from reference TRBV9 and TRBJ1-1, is DSGVTQTPKHLITATGQRVTLRCSPRSGDLSVYWYQQSLDQGLQFLIQYYNGEERAKGNILERFSAQQFPDLHSELNLSSLELGDSALYFCASSPRDRINTEAFFGQGTRLTVV.

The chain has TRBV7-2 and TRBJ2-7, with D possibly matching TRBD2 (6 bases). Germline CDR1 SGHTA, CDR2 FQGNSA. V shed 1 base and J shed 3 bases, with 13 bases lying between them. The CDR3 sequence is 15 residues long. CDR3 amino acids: CASSLGPGLIYEQYF. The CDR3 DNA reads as TGTGCCAGCAGCTTAGGGCCGGGACTCATCTACGAGCAGTACTTC.

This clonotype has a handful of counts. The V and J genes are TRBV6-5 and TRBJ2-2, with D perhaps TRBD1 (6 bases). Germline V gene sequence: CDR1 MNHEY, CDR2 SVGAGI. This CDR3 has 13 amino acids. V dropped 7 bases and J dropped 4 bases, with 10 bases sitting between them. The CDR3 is CASIRTVTGELFF. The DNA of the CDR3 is TGTGCCAGCATTAGGACAGTCACCGGGGAGCTGTTTTTT.